This T cell receptor (beta chain) was recovered during a study of blood T cell repertoires in COVID-19. Whole-study context: T cells, B-cell-depleted T cells, or PBMCs provided the cDNA or gDNA that served as material.

This table comes from immunoSEQ multiplex PCR, and its TCRdb copy is limited to in-frame clones, with some not included. The sample yields roughly 200,000 clones, roughly 90% seen once. V lost 3 bases, J lost 1 base, and 7 bases lay in between. Per germline, CDR1 KGHSH and CDR2 LQKENI. This CDR3 has 14 amino acids. The chain combines TRBV18 with TRBJ1-3; D not resolved. The receptor was derived from a man aged 45-60 years with acute or convalescent COVID-19. Sequencing input: peripheral blood. The CDR3 DNA sequence: TGTGCCAGCTCACCGGACTTGTCTGGAAACACCATATATTTT. Translating it yields CASSPDLSGNTIYF.